This is a list of T cell receptor beta chains from one sample in a study of radiotherapy plus CTLA-4 blockade in lung cancer. Data came from immunoSEQ multiplex PCR; TCRdb stores just in-frame clones and leaves some out. The sample carries some 51,000 clones, roughly 77% recorded once. Sequencing was performed on peripheral blood, taken from a patient treated with radiotherapy plus ipilimumab. Every receptor here comes from a human donor with non-small cell lung cancer who had a complete response to radiotherapy plus ipilimumab. Each CDR3 is given with its conserved first and last residue. A D gene is named only where the DNA matches it firmly. Size tells how often a clone was seen (once, few, many) or the class of an expanded clone, and some rows leave it out.

DNA: TGTGCCTGGAGTGGGACTAGCGTCGGGAGCAATGAGCAGTTCTTC; CDR3: CAWSGTSVGSNEQFF; D: TRBD2; J: TRBJ2-1; size: -; V: TRBV30
DNA: TGTGCCAGCAGTTTAGATGGAGGGGTCGGTGGCTACACCTTC; CDR3: CASSLDGGVGGYTF; D: -; J: TRBJ1-2; size: -; V: TRBV27
DNA: TGTGCCAGCAGCCTAATTAGAGAGACCCAGTACTTC; CDR3: CASSLIRETQYF; D: -; J: TRBJ2-5; size: -; V: TRBV21-1
DNA: TGTGCCAGCAGTGCCTGGACAGGACGGGGCACCGGGGAGCTGTTTTTT; CDR3: CASSAWTGRGTGELFF; D: TRBD1; J: TRBJ2-2; size: -; V: TRBV2
DNA: TGCGCCAGCAGCCAAGCTCCGACAGCCGTCTATGGCTACACCTTC; CDR3: CASSQAPTAVYGYTF; D: -; J: TRBJ1-2; size: -; V: TRBV4-3
DNA: TGTGCCAGCAGTTTTGACAGGGGGCCCACCGGGGAGCTGTTTTTT; CDR3: CASSFDRGPTGELFF; D: TRBD1; J: TRBJ2-2; size: -; V: TRBV27
DNA: TGTGCCAGCAGTCCCCTCGAGGCGAGCACAGATACGCAGTATTTT; CDR3: CASSPLEASTDTQYF; D: -; J: TRBJ2-3; size: -; V: TRBV6-1
DNA: TGTGCCAGCAGCCCCGAGGGAAACACCATATATTTT; CDR3: CASSPEGNTIYF; D: -; J: TRBJ1-3; size: -; V: TRBV7-2
DNA: TGTGCCAGTAGTACCGGGACTAGTCCGCTTGAGCAGTACTTC; CDR3: CASSTGTSPLEQYF; D: TRBD2; J: TRBJ2-7; size: -; V: TRBV19
DNA: TGTGCCAGCAGTTTGGCGGGGTCTGGGGCCAACGTCCTGACTTTC; CDR3: CASSLAGSGANVLTF; D: -; J: TRBJ2-6; size: -; V: TRBV25-1
DNA: TGTGCCACCCGAAAGTGGGGAGGCAATCAGCCCCAGCATTTT; CDR3: CATRKWGGNQPQHF; D: -; J: TRBJ1-5; size: -; V: TRBV27
DNA: TGTGCCAGCTCACAGGGACTAGCGCCAATCCTAGCCAAAAACATTCAGTACTTC; CDR3: CASSQGLAPILAKNIQYF; D: TRBD2; J: TRBJ2-4; size: -; V: TRBV18
DNA: TGTGCCAGCAGCGTAGCGTCCGGGGAGCTGTTTTTT; CDR3: CASSVASGELFF; D: -; J: TRBJ2-2; size: -; V: TRBV9
DNA: TGTGCCAGCAGCTTATCGGGGTATGGAAACACCATATATTTT; CDR3: CASSLSGYGNTIYF; D: -; J: TRBJ1-3; size: -; V: TRBV11-2
DNA: TGCGCCAGCAGCTGGACTTTAGCGGGGACCTCCTACGAGCAGTACTTC; CDR3: CASSWTLAGTSYEQYF; D: TRBD2; J: TRBJ2-7; size: -; V: TRBV5-1
DNA: TGTGCCAGCAGTGCCCTGACTTATAGCAATCAGCCCCAGCATTTT; CDR3: CASSALTYSNQPQHF; D: -; J: TRBJ1-5; size: few; V: TRBV6-1
DNA: TGTGCCAGCAGCCTACAGGGGATCAATCAGCCCCAGCATTTT; CDR3: CASSLQGINQPQHF; D: TRBD1; J: TRBJ1-5; size: -; V: TRBV7-2
DNA: TGTGCCAGCAGCATCCTTGGGGGCGCAATAGGCTACACCTTC; CDR3: CASSILGGAIGYTF; D: -; J: TRBJ1-2; size: -; V: TRBV7-6
DNA: TGCGCCAGCAGCACCGGGACAGGGGGAACTGAAGCTTTCTTT; CDR3: CASSTGTGGTEAFF; D: TRBD1; J: TRBJ1-1; size: few; V: TRBV5-1
DNA: TGTGCCAGCAGCTCTGGACAGGATCTACAAGAGACCCAGTACTTC; CDR3: CASSSGQDLQETQYF; D: TRBD1; J: TRBJ2-5; size: -; V: TRBV13
DNA: TGTGCCAGCAGTACCGGACAGGGGACAGGTGGCTACACCTTC; CDR3: CASSTGQGTGGYTF; D: TRBD1; J: TRBJ1-2; size: -; V: TRBV6-6
DNA: TGTGCCAGCAGCCAAGCCGGCTATGGCTACACCTTC; CDR3: CASSQAGYGYTF; D: -; J: TRBJ1-2; size: -; V: TRBV14
DNA: TGTGCCAGTAGTAAGCGGGAGGGCCGAGGATCCTACAATGAGCAGTTCTTC; CDR3: CASSKREGRGSYNEQFF; D: TRBD2; J: TRBJ2-1; size: few; V: TRBV19
DNA: TGTGCCAGCTCACTAACCGGACAGGATCAGCCCCAGCATTTT; CDR3: CASSLTGQDQPQHF; D: TRBD1; J: TRBJ1-5; size: -; V: TRBV18
DNA: TGTGCCAGCAGCCTTCTCGGGACTAGCGGGAGCGTCAAGAACAATGAGCAGTTCTTC; CDR3: CASSLLGTSGSVKNNEQFF; D: TRBD2; J: TRBJ2-1; size: few; V: TRBV11-3
DNA: TGTGCCAGCAATAACAGGGGGCACTCAAAAGAGACCCAGTACTTC; CDR3: CASNNRGHSKETQYF; D: TRBD1; J: TRBJ2-5; size: few; V: TRBV6-6
DNA: TGTGCCAGCAGCAGCAGGGCTAACACCGGGGAGCTGTTTTTT; CDR3: CASSSRANTGELFF; D: -; J: TRBJ2-2; size: -; V: TRBV25-1
DNA: TGTGCCAGCAGGTACCGGGACAGGGGGAATTCACCCCTCCACTTT; CDR3: CASRYRDRGNSPLHF; D: TRBD1; J: TRBJ1-6; size: -; V: TRBV2
DNA: TGTGCCAGCAGCTTGTGGGGGGTTAGCAATCAGCCCCAGCATTTT; CDR3: CASSLWGVSNQPQHF; D: -; J: TRBJ1-5; size: -; V: TRBV5-4
DNA: TGTGCCTGGAGGGCAGGGTGGAACACCGGGGAGCTGTTTTTT; CDR3: CAWRAGWNTGELFF; D: -; J: TRBJ2-2; size: -; V: TRBV30
DNA: TGTGCCAGCAGCTTAGGAGGCCGGGACAGGGGTGAAAAACTGTTTTTT; CDR3: CASSLGGRDRGEKLFF; D: TRBD1; J: TRBJ1-4; size: -; V: TRBV7-9
DNA: TGCGCCAGCAGCTCGGAAGGGACTAGCCACCGAAATACGCAGTATTTT; CDR3: CASSSEGTSHRNTQYF; D: TRBD2; J: TRBJ2-3; size: -; V: TRBV5-1
DNA: TGTGCAAGTCGGGTAGGGGACTGCGACACTGAAGCTTTCTTT; CDR3: CASRVGDCDTEAFF; D: -; J: TRBJ1-1; size: -; V: TRBV12-2
DNA: TGTGCTAGTACGGGACTAGCGGGAGCTGGGGCCAACGTCCTGACTTTC; CDR3: CASTGLAGAGANVLTF; D: TRBD2; J: TRBJ2-6; size: -; V: TRBV12-5
DNA: TGTGCCAGCAGCACCCCGACAGGGTCAGTGGAGACCCAGTACTTC; CDR3: CASSTPTGSVETQYF; D: TRBD1; J: TRBJ2-5; size: -; V: TRBV5-5
DNA: TGCGCCAGCAGCTTGGAACGGGGACAGGGATCCTATGGCTACACCTTC; CDR3: CASSLERGQGSYGYTF; D: TRBD1; J: TRBJ1-2; size: -; V: TRBV5-1
DNA: TGTGCCAGCAGTCGCAGCGATCAGCCCCAGCATTTT; CDR3: CASSRSDQPQHF; D: -; J: TRBJ1-5; size: -; V: TRBV5-6
DNA: TGTGCCAGCAGCCTAAACCTTGGGGGAGGGCATGGAGATACGCAGTATTTT; CDR3: CASSLNLGGGHGDTQYF; D: TRBD2; J: TRBJ2-3; size: -; V: TRBV7-9
DNA: TGCGCCAGCAGTTGGGACAGAACCACTGAAGCTTTCTTT; CDR3: CASSWDRTTEAFF; D: TRBD1; J: TRBJ1-1; size: -; V: TRBV10-1
DNA: TGTGCCAGCAGAGTTACCTTGACAGGGAACTCACCCCTCCACTTT; CDR3: CASRVTLTGNSPLHF; D: TRBD1; J: TRBJ1-6; size: -; V: TRBV6-1
DNA: TGTGCCAGCAGCTTGGAACAGGGAGGGGGAAACACCATATATTTT; CDR3: CASSLEQGGGNTIYF; D: -; J: TRBJ1-3; size: -; V: TRBV5-4
DNA: TGTGCCAGCAGTGAAACAGGATTTTATCAGCCCCAGCATTTT; CDR3: CASSETGFYQPQHF; D: -; J: TRBJ1-5; size: -; V: TRBV2
DNA: TGCAGCATTCAGGGGGCGAGATCTTTGCAAGATACGCAGTATTTT; CDR3: CSIQGARSLQDTQYF; D: TRBD1; J: TRBJ2-3; size: -; V: TRBV29-1
DNA: TGTGCCAGCAGCCCAAGCGACAGCACATATTCACCCCTCCACTTT; CDR3: CASSPSDSTYSPLHF; D: -; J: TRBJ1-6; size: once; V: TRBV11-2
DNA: TGTGCCGTTAGGGGCTACAATGAGCAGTTCTTC; CDR3: CAVRGYNEQFF; D: -; J: TRBJ2-1; size: -; V: TRBV11-2
DNA: TGTGCCAGCAGCCTGAACGACCTAGCTAACTATGGCTACACCTTC; CDR3: CASSLNDLANYGYTF; D: -; J: TRBJ1-2; size: -; V: TRBV6-5
DNA: TGTGCCTGGAGCGAAACGTGGGGCAGAGATGGCTATGGCTACACCTTC; CDR3: CAWSETWGRDGYGYTF; D: -; J: TRBJ1-2; size: -; V: TRBV30
DNA: TGTGCCAGCACTGGACAGAACAGCAATCAGCCCCAGCATTTT; CDR3: CASTGQNSNQPQHF; D: -; J: TRBJ1-5; size: -; V: TRBV2
DNA: TGTGCCAGCAGCTTAGTAGGGGGCTACAATGAGCAGTTCTTC; CDR3: CASSLVGGYNEQFF; D: -; J: TRBJ2-1; size: -; V: TRBV11-2
DNA: TGTGCCAGCAGCAAAGAGGGAATGGGGACAGGAACCCCTAACTATGGCTACACCTTC; CDR3: CASSKEGMGTGTPNYGYTF; D: -; J: TRBJ1-2; size: -; V: TRBV21-1
DNA: TGTGCCAGCGCCAAGGACAGGGTTATCGCTGAAGCTTTCTTC; CDR3: CASAKDRVIAEAFF; D: TRBD1; J: TRBJ1-1; size: -; V: TRBV6-5
DNA: TGTGCTAGTGGTTACCAGTCCGGGACAGGGTACAATGAGCAGTTCTTC; CDR3: CASGYQSGTGYNEQFF; D: TRBD1; J: TRBJ2-1; size: -; V: TRBV12-5